Each of the 21 T cell receptor beta chains below was sequenced from the same sample in a study of shared clonotypes between healthy human individuals. Method: immunoSEQ multiplex PCR; TCRdb's copy keeps in-frame clones and lacks some. The sample includes about 2.3 million clones, 90% to 95% of them seen just once. Sequenced: naive CD4+ T cells from PBMCs. Stated subset: CD45RA+ positively selected. Source of these receptors: a man aged 18 to 29 in good health. Some clones in this sample may be carry-over from other donors' samples.

This clone was observed a few times. The rearrangement joins TRBV2 to TRBJ2-1; 11 nucleotides align to TRBD2. There are 14 residues in the CDR3. J lost 2 bases, V lost 7 bases, and 1 base had no gene match. CDR1 SNHLY and CDR2 FYNNEI come from the germline V gene. CDR3 loop: CASMGLAAYNEQFF. The CDR3 nucleotides read TGTGCCAGCATGGGACTAGCGGCCTACAATGAGCAGTTCTTC.

In its sample, this clone was seen once. The chain joins TRBV6-9 to TRBJ2-1, with D tentatively TRBD2 (6 bases). There are 15 residues in the CDR3. The germline V gene has CDR1 MNHGY and CDR2 SVAAGI. V lost 1 base and J 5 bases, leaving 12 bases between the germline ends. The CDR3 spells CASSYCTSLDNEQFF. The CDR3 DNA is TGTGCCAGCAGTTATTGCACTAGCCTTGACAATGAGCAGTTCTTC.

The rearrangement joins TRBV30 to TRBJ2-3; 7 bases align to TRBD2. Trimming at V came to 4 bases and at J to 5 bases, leaving 6 bases not matched to a gene. In germline, CDR1 is GTSNPN, CDR2 SVGIG (reference sequence). CDR3 length: 13 amino acids. The CDR3, as DNA: TGTGCCTGGATGGGGAGGGGCATAGATACGCAGTATTTT. Its protein is CAWMGRGIDTQYF.

The rearrangement joins TRBV5-4 to TRBJ1-3; D is undetermined. The length of the CDR3 is 13 residues. Trimming pared 2 bases from V and 6 bases from J, leaving 9 bases between. The germline V gene has CDR1 SGHNT and CDR2 YYREEE (reference sequence). CDR3 region: CASSFFVSNTIYF. CDR3 coding DNA: TGTGCCAGCAGCTTCTTCGTCTCAAACACCATATATTTT.

A remark on this clone: Other DNA sequences in this sample translate to the same CDR3. V gene TRBV5-1 combines with J gene TRBJ1-2; D is possibly TRBD1 (6 bases). Germline V gene data show CDR1 as SGHRS and CDR2 as YFSETQ. This CDR3 contains 13 residues. V lost 4 bases and J lost 7, with 14 bases in between. Written as DNA, the CDR3 is TGCGCCAGCAGCCCGGAGGGGGGTTCTGGCTACACCTTC. Protein product: CASSPEGGSGYTF.

A single count supports this clone. V gene TRBV7-9 combines with J gene TRBJ2-3; D remains unclear. The V end was cut by 9 bases, the J end by 6 bases, with 16 bases between. The V gene's germline CDR1 is SEHNR and CDR2 FQNEAQ (reference sequence). The CDR3 runs to 13 residues. The CDR3 DNA sequence: TGTGCCAGTCAACCTCCCGCCGTGGATACGCAGTATTTT. Translating it yields CASQPPAVDTQYF.

This chain connects TRBV6-6 to TRBJ1-4, with 8 nucleotides matching TRBD1. With V trimmed by 5 bases and J by 5 bases, 7 bases remained unmatched. Germline V gene data show CDR1 as MNHNY and CDR2 as SVGAGI (reference sequence). The CDR3 has 15 residues. The CDR3 region is CASSPVQGGNEKLFF. The CDR3 nucleotides read TGTGCCAGCAGTCCCGTACAGGGGGGAAATGAAAAACTGTTTTTT.

The chain uses TRBV27 and TRBJ2-7, with a tentative D call TRBD1 (5 bases). CDR1 and CDR2 (germline): MNHEY, SMNVEV (reference sequence). V was pared by 5 bases and J by 3 bases, with 23 bases between. This CDR3 spans 17 amino acids. The CDR3 DNA sequence: TGTGCCAGCAGTAGTGGGCCCAGGGCGAAACGTAGCTACGAGCAGTACTTC. Residues: CASSSGPRAKRSYEQYF.

The J gene is TRBJ2-1, the V gene TRBV11-3, with TRBD2 matching 11 bases. V dropped 1 base and J dropped 1; count of bases not matched to a gene: 9. Germline loops: CDR1 SGHNT, CDR2 YENEEA. CDR3 size: 19 residues. The CDR3 DNA reads as TGTGCCAGCAGCTTAGGTGACCGACTAGCGGGAATGTCCTACAATGAGCAGTTCTTC. Its protein product is CASSLGDRLAGMSYNEQFF. The full variable domain, rest sourced from reference TRBV11-3 and TRBJ2-1, is EAGVVQSPRYKIIEKKQPVAFWCNPISGHNTLYWYLQNLGQGPELLIRYENEEAVDDSQLPKDRFSAERLKGVDSTLKIQPAELGDSAVYLCASSLGDRLAGMSYNEQFFGPGTRLTVL.

The gene calls are TRBV11-3 and TRBJ2-7; D is possibly TRBD2 (5 bases). Germline CDR1 and CDR2: SGHNT and YENEEA. The V end was cut by 0 bases, the J end by 6 bases, with 18 bases between. The CDR3 has 16 amino acids. The CDR3 coding sequence is TGTGCCAGCAGCTTAGATCTTGGCGGGTACCTTGGCGAGCAGTACTTC. It is translated as CASSLDLGGYLGEQYF.

The chain joins TRBV28 to TRBJ2-7, with TRBD2 as a possible D gene (5 bases). CDR3 length: 16 amino acids. The ends were cut back, 2 bases at V and 1 base at J, with 15 bases in the middle. Germline CDR1 reads MDHEN; CDR2 reads SYDVKM. The CDR3 DNA follows: TGTGCCAGCAGTTTAATCGGGGTAACGGGATCCTACGAGCAGTACTTC. This codes for CASSLIGVTGSYEQYF.

This clone was seen once. The CDR3 is CASSSEPGLSYEQYF. DNA for the CDR3: TGCGCCAGCAGCTCAGAGCCCGGGCTCAGCTACGAGCAGTACTTC. J is TRBJ2-7 and V is TRBV5-1, with no clear D. V was cut by 3 bases and J by 3 bases, with 16 bases left in between. From germline, CDR1 is SGHRS and CDR2 YFSETQ. The CDR3 totals 15 residues.

The J gene is TRBJ2-7, the V gene TRBV5-1; the D gene is possibly TRBD1 (6 bases). CDR3 length: 12 residues. The germline V gene encodes CDR1 SGHRS and CDR2 YFSETQ. V shed 4 bases and J shed 4 bases, with 9 bases lying between them. The CDR3 DNA follows: TGCGCCAGCAGCACGGGACAATACGAGCAGTACTTC. It specifies CASSTGQYEQYF.

V is TRBV11-2 and J is TRBJ2-2, with TRBD2 as a possible D gene (6 bases). The CDR3 sequence is 16 residues long. V lost 3 bases and J lost 4, with 15 bases in between. Germline lookup yields CDR1 SGHAT and CDR2 FQNNGV. The CDR3 protein is CASSFNRDSGTGELFF. CDR3 DNA sequence: TGTGCCAGCAGCTTTAACCGGGACTCGGGCACCGGGGAGCTGTTTTTT.

The chain has TRBV27 and TRBJ1-1, with TRBD1 as a possible D gene (6 bases). The V gene lost 3 bases and the J gene lost 3 bases, with 14 bases spanning the gap. This CDR3 comprises 15 residues. Per germline, CDR1 MNHEY and CDR2 SMNVEV (reference sequence). In nucleotides, the CDR3 is TGTGCCAGCAGTTTTCGGGGGCGAGGGGACACTGAAGCTTTCTTT. Translated: CASSFRGRGDTEAFF.

The chain recombines TRBV29-1 with TRBJ2-1; 12 bases agree with TRBD2. The V gene end was trimmed by 2 bases and the J gene end by 3 bases; junction bases not matched to a gene: 2. Germline V lookup: CDR1 SQVTM, CDR2 ANQGSEA. This CDR3 is built from 15 residues. CDR3 in DNA: TGCAGCGTTGAACCGACTAGCGGGAGCTACAATGAGCAGTTCTTC. Protein sequence: CSVEPTSGSYNEQFF.

The chain couples TRBV6-1 to TRBJ1-1; no definite D call. The V gene's germline CDR1 is MNHNS and CDR2 SASEGT. V lost 2 bases and J lost 6, with 16 bases in between. This CDR3 comprises 15 residues. CDR3 sequence: CASSEQGRGYSEAFF. CDR3 DNA sequence: TGTGCCAGCAGTGAACAAGGGCGAGGGTACTCTGAAGCTTTCTTT.

The rearrangement joins TRBV9 to TRBJ1-1, with D possibly TRBD1 on 5 matching bases. The CDR3 contains 14 residues. Trimming took off 4 bases at V and 0 bases at J, with 10 bases between the two ends. Germline-derived CDR1 and CDR2 are SGDLS and YYNGEE. CDR3 in DNA: TGTGCCAGCAGCCCCTCGGGGGTGAACACTGAAGCTTTCTTT. Translated, it gives CASSPSGVNTEAFF.

CDR3 amino acids: CASSPTGFNEQYF. The CDR3 DNA follows: TGTGCCAGCTCACCGACCGGGTTTAACGAGCAGTACTTC. The rearrangement links TRBV18 to TRBJ2-7; D not certain. There are 13 residues in the CDR3. CDR1 and CDR2 from the germline V gene are KGHSH and LQKENI. Trimming left V 3 bases short and J 5 bases short, with 11 bases between.

The chain couples TRBV6-5 to TRBJ1-4; 10 bases fit TRBD1. Germline trimming cut 6 bases from V and 5 bases from J; bases unmatched to any gene: 6. The CDR3 is 15 amino acids. Germline V gives CDR1 MNHEY, CDR2 SVGAGI. The DNA of the CDR3 is TGTGCCAGCAGGGGAGGACAGGGGGAGAATGAAAAACTGTTTTTT. It encodes CASRGGQGENEKLFF.

The chain has TRBV6-5 and TRBJ2-2; unclear D gene. V was trimmed by 7 bases and J by 1 base, leaving 10 bases between them. From germline, CDR1 is MNHEY and CDR2 SVGAGI. The CDR3 covers 14 residues. CDR3 DNA sequence: TGTGCCAGCAAACGTCGCGGGAACACCGGGGAGCTGTTTTTT. It codes for CASKRRGNTGELFF.